Listed here are 4 T cell receptor beta chains from one sample, sequenced in a study of molecular identifiers for immune sequencing clone quantification (dated by TCRdb to about 2018). Receptor amplification or capture employed PCR. Sequenced on an Illumina HiSeq 4000. The public sequencing data were trimmed at Q25 with fastp and processed into clonotypes with MiXCR by TCRdb, which kept only in-frame beta chains. Rows merge per CDR3 protein into single entries with the most common DNA and genes. The sample has roughly 320,000 distinct CDR3 sequences on record, 20% to 25% of them singletons. Approximately 0.83% of the sample comes from the top ten. Specimen: naive CD8+ T cells from blood, with Jurkat cell RNA spiked in. The cell subset or site label corresponds to: FACS-sorted CD8+CD4-CCR7+CD45RA+ naive T cells. All receptors come from a human donor in good health. Some libraries in this study had Jurkat cell RNA spiked in.

This clonotype was seen a handful of times. The CDR3 loop is CASSLIGQGGAGEQFF. As DNA, the CDR3 is TGTGCCAGCAGCTTGATCGGACAGGGAGGGGCGGGAGAGCAGTTCTTC. This chain links TRBV7-9 with TRBJ2-1; tentatively, D is TRBD1 (8 bases). The CDR3 is made up of 16 amino acids. Germline V gene sequence: CDR1 SEHNR, CDR2 FQNEAQ (reference sequence). The V end lost 3 bases, the J end lost 10 bases, and 22 bases lay between the germline ends.

Notes on this clonotype: This may stem from a read error, because a much larger clone lies one nucleotide away. This chain connects TRBV29-1 to TRBJ1-2; D not resolved. The V gene's germline CDR1 is SQVTM and CDR2 ANQGSEA. V lost 7 bases to trimming and J lost 8 bases, with 17 bases between them. The CDR3 is made up of 12 amino acids. CDR3 in DNA: TGCAGCGCCTTAGGACTGGGTCGAGGCTACACCTTC. Translating gives CSALGLGRGYTF.

This clonotype appeared many times. This rearrangement joins TRBV6-2 or TRBV6-3 to TRBJ2-7; the D is unclear. Trimming removed 0 bases at V and 7 bases at J, with 4 bases between. The length of the CDR3 is 11 residues. Germline values: CDR1 MNHEY, CDR2 SVGEGT. The CDR3: CASSYSWEQYF. The CDR3 DNA is TGTGCCAGCAGTTACTCGTGGGAGCAGTACTTC.

This clonotype has a count of ten or more. The V call is TRBV2, the J call TRBJ1-1, with 7 bases identical to TRBD1. With V trimmed by 1 base and J by 1 base, 3 bases remained unmatched. CDR1 is SNHLY and CDR2 is FYNNEI in the germline V gene. The CDR3 runs to 15 residues. CDR3 DNA sequence: TGTGCCAGCAGTGAAGGTACAGGGGCGAACACTGAAGCTTTCTTT. It specifies CASSEGTGANTEAFF.